This is a list of T cell receptor beta chains from one sample in a study of shared clonotypes between healthy human individuals. Produced via immunoSEQ multiplex PCR; TCRdb's table is partial and in-frame only. The sample lists some 600,000 clones, around 96% occurring once. Sequenced input: naive CD8+ T cells sorted from blood. These receptors came from a woman aged 25 to 39 in good health. CDR3s include the opening cysteine and the closing phenylalanine or tryptophan. The order of the fields is V gene, D gene, clone size, J gene, CDR3 DNA, CDR3 protein. The D gene is left open where the match is weak. A clone size is listed for some rows: how often the clone was seen (once, few, many), or a class if it is expanded.

v_gene: TRBV11-2; d_gene: NA; abundance: NA; j_gene: TRBJ2-1; CDR3nt: TGTGCCAGCAGCTTACAGGGGTACAATGAGCAGTTCTTC; CDR3aa: CASSLQGYNEQFF
v_gene: TRBV10-2; d_gene: TRBD2; abundance: once; j_gene: TRBJ2-1; CDR3nt: TGCGCCAGCAGTGGGATGGCTAGCGGGAATCCCTCCTACAATGAGCAGTTCTTC; CDR3aa: CASSGMASGNPSYNEQFF
v_gene: TRBV11-3; d_gene: TRBD1; abundance: NA; j_gene: TRBJ2-1; CDR3nt: TGTGCCAGCAGCGGCAGACAGGGGTGGAATGAGCAGTTCTTC; CDR3aa: CASSGRQGWNEQFF
v_gene: TRBV10-1; d_gene: TRBD2; abundance: NA; j_gene: TRBJ2-2; CDR3nt: TGCGCCAGCAGTGATTTTAATACCGGGACTAGCGACGGGGAGCTGTTTTTT; CDR3aa: CASSDFNTGTSDGELFF
v_gene: TRBV25-1; d_gene: TRBD2; abundance: NA; j_gene: TRBJ2-1; CDR3nt: TGTGCCAGCAGTGATATTGGGGCGGGAGGTTCGTTCTTC; CDR3aa: CASSDIGAGGSFF
v_gene: TRBV10-3; d_gene: TRBD2; abundance: NA; j_gene: TRBJ2-3; CDR3nt: TGTGCCATCAGTGAGTCGGAACTAGCGGGAGATAGAGATACGCAGTATTTT; CDR3aa: CAISESELAGDRDTQYF
v_gene: TRBV6-5; d_gene: NA; abundance: NA; j_gene: TRBJ2-7; CDR3nt: TGTGCCAGCAGTTACGGCGGGCCTAACGAGCAGTACTTC; CDR3aa: CASSYGGPNEQYF
v_gene: TRBV15; d_gene: TRBD2; abundance: once; j_gene: TRBJ2-3; CDR3nt: TGTGCCACCAAAGGGAGGGCGGCTACAGATACGCAGTATTTT; CDR3aa: CATKGRAATDTQYF
v_gene: TRBV2; d_gene: TRBD2; abundance: NA; j_gene: TRBJ2-7; CDR3nt: TGTGCCAGCCGGGGGAGGGGCGAGCAGTACTTC; CDR3aa: CASRGRGEQYF
v_gene: TRBV7-2; d_gene: NA; abundance: once; j_gene: TRBJ2-2; CDR3nt: TGTGCCAGCAGCGTCCTTAGCCCCGGGGAGCTGTTTTTT; CDR3aa: CASSVLSPGELFF
v_gene: TRBV27; d_gene: TRBD1; abundance: NA; j_gene: TRBJ1-1; CDR3nt: TGTGCCAGCAGTTTGCAAAGGGGGCTGTGGACTGAAGCTTTCTTT; CDR3aa: CASSLQRGLWTEAFF
v_gene: TRBV9; d_gene: NA; abundance: NA; j_gene: TRBJ1-4; CDR3nt: TGTGCCAGCAGCGCCCCGGACGGAAATGAAAAACTGTTTTTT; CDR3aa: CASSAPDGNEKLFF
v_gene: TRBV7-8; d_gene: NA; abundance: NA; j_gene: TRBJ1-5; CDR3nt: TGTGCCAGCAGCTTACCTGCAGGGGAAAGGGGTCAGCCCCAGCATTTT; CDR3aa: CASSLPAGERGQPQHF
v_gene: TRBV7-9; d_gene: TRBD1; abundance: NA; j_gene: TRBJ2-2; CDR3nt: TGTGCCAGGGAGGACCCGAGGGGGCTCGGCACCGGGGAGCTGTTTTTT; CDR3aa: CAREDPRGLGTGELFF
v_gene: TRBV11-2; d_gene: NA; abundance: NA; j_gene: TRBJ2-1; CDR3nt: TGTGCCAGCAGCTTAGCGGGAACCTACAATGAGCAGTTCTTC; CDR3aa: CASSLAGTYNEQFF
v_gene: TRBV27; d_gene: NA; abundance: NA; j_gene: TRBJ2-3; CDR3nt: TGTGCCAGCAGGGCGGTTGGGAGCACAGATACGCAGTATTTT; CDR3aa: CASRAVGSTDTQYF
v_gene: TRBV6-8; d_gene: NA; abundance: NA; j_gene: TRBJ2-5; CDR3nt: TGTGCCAGCAGTGGAACTGTGGGGAGGACAGAAAACCTCCAAGAGACCCAGTACTTC; CDR3aa: CASSGTVGRTENLQETQYF
v_gene: TRBV6-5; d_gene: TRBD2; abundance: NA; j_gene: TRBJ2-7; CDR3nt: TGTGCCAGCAGTTACGGACTAGCGGGAGCTTACGAGCAGTACTTC; CDR3aa: CASSYGLAGAYEQYF
v_gene: TRBV29-1; d_gene: TRBD2; abundance: NA; j_gene: TRBJ2-1; CDR3nt: TGCAGCGGCGGAGGCCGCCTAGCGGAAATCTGGTCCTACAATGAGCAGTTCTTC; CDR3aa: CSGGGRLAEIWSYNEQFF
v_gene: TRBV28; d_gene: NA; abundance: once; j_gene: TRBJ2-7; CDR3nt: TGTGCCAGCACCCCTGGACTTCCTGTCTCCTACGAGCAGTACTTC; CDR3aa: CASTPGLPVSYEQYF
v_gene: TRBV28; d_gene: NA; abundance: NA; j_gene: TRBJ2-1; CDR3nt: TGTGCCAGCAGTTTCCTCGGACCTGAGCAGTTCTTC; CDR3aa: CASSFLGPEQFF
v_gene: TRBV27; d_gene: NA; abundance: once; j_gene: TRBJ2-1; CDR3nt: TGTGCCAGCAGAGACTACAATGAGCAGTTCTTC; CDR3aa: CASRDYNEQFF
v_gene: TRBV7-9; d_gene: NA; abundance: few; j_gene: TRBJ1-1; CDR3nt: TGTGCCAGCAGCTTAGTGGTAGGGAACACTGAAGCTTTCTTT; CDR3aa: CASSLVVGNTEAFF
v_gene: TRBV11-2; d_gene: NA; abundance: NA; j_gene: TRBJ2-1; CDR3nt: TGTGCCAGCAGCAACCTAGCATACAATGAGCAGTTCTTC; CDR3aa: CASSNLAYNEQFF
v_gene: TRBV29-1; d_gene: TRBD2; abundance: NA; j_gene: TRBJ2-1; CDR3nt: TGCAGCGTTGAAAACTCCGGGACTAGCGGGAGCTCGGTCTACAATGAGCAGTTCTTC; CDR3aa: CSVENSGTSGSSVYNEQFF
v_gene: TRBV30; d_gene: TRBD1; abundance: few; j_gene: TRBJ1-1; CDR3nt: TGTGCCTGGGTACAGGGGGCGAACACTGAAGCTTTCTTT; CDR3aa: CAWVQGANTEAFF
v_gene: TRBV7-2; d_gene: NA; abundance: NA; j_gene: TRBJ2-5; CDR3nt: TGTGCCAGCAGCTTCGACAGTGACTGGCAAGAGACCCAGTACTTC; CDR3aa: CASSFDSDWQETQYF
v_gene: TRBV19; d_gene: NA; abundance: NA; j_gene: TRBJ2-7; CDR3nt: TGTGCCAGTAGTATTCTTAAAGGGACCGAGCAGTACTTC; CDR3aa: CASSILKGTEQYF